These 25 T cell receptor beta chains came from one sample sequenced in a study of blood T cell repertoires in COVID-19. Clones were sequenced by immunoSEQ multiplex PCR, and TCRdb holds only the in-frame ones, with some missing. The table shows a few hundred thousand clones, with around 84% occurring only once. The sequencing sample was made of peripheral blood. Source of these receptors: a man younger than 40 with active or convalescent COVID-19.

V is TRBV4-1 and J is TRBJ2-3; D is ambiguous. Germline V gene lookup returns CDR1 MGHRA and CDR2 YSYEKL. Deletions cut 2 bases from V and 10 bases from J, with 10 bases between. The CDR3 contains 12 residues. CDR3: CASSQNGLAQYF. CDR3 coding DNA: TGCGCCAGCAGCCAAAATGGGCTGGCGCAGTATTTT.

V gene TRBV9 combines with J gene TRBJ2-7; D is ambiguous. Per the germline V gene, CDR1 is SGDLS and CDR2 is YYNGEE. Deletions cut 4 bases from V and 3 bases from J, with 17 bases between. CDR3 length equals 15 residues. CDR3 residues: CASSPIPDSNYEQYF. The DNA of the CDR3 is TGTGCCAGCAGCCCCATCCCCGACTCAAACTACGAGCAGTACTTC.

V is TRBV5-6 and J is TRBJ2-3, with TRBD2 as a possible D gene (6 bases). V gave up 0 bases and J gave up 4 bases, with 12 bases separating them. The CDR3 sequence is 15 residues long. Germline V gives CDR1 SGHDT, CDR2 YYEEEE. The CDR3 reads CASSLVAGRSDTQYF. The DNA of the CDR3 is TGTGCCAGCAGCTTGGTGGCGGGAAGGTCAGATACGCAGTATTTT.

This chain connects TRBV7-6 to TRBJ2-2, with 10 bases identical to TRBD2. The CDR3 sequence is 15 residues long. The germline V gene encodes CDR1 SGHVS and CDR2 FNYEAQ. V gave up 1 base and J gave up 6 bases; unmatched junction bases: 2. The CDR3 DNA reads TGTGCCAGCAGCTTAGGAACTAGCGGGGCCGGGGAGCTGTTTTTT. Translated: CASSLGTSGAGELFF.

The chain recombines TRBV3-1 (or the pseudogene TRBV3-2) with TRBJ1-4; the match to TRBD1 covers 9 bases. From germline, CDR1 is LGHDT and CDR2 YNNKEL (reference sequence). Trimming at V came to 5 bases and at J to 7 bases, leaving 5 bases not matched to a gene. The CDR3 loop spans 14 amino acids. As DNA, the CDR3 is TGTGCCAGCAGCACCGGGACAGGGTCTGAAAAACTGTTTTTT. Protein product: CASSTGTGSEKLFF.

As concerns this clone: A read error may account for a junction end that differs from germline. V gene TRBV6-2 or TRBV6-3 combines with J gene TRBJ2-1; D is possibly TRBD1 (6 bases). CDR1 and CDR2 from the germline V gene are MNHEY and SVGEGT. The CDR3 length is 14 residues. The CDR3 nucleotides are TGTGCCAGCAGTCCACAGGGTACCTACGATGAGCAGTTCTTC. This gives the protein CASSPQGTYDEQFF.

This sequence joins TRBV6-5 and TRBJ2-1; 9 nucleotides line up with TRBD2. The V segment lost 6 bases and the J segment 6 bases; nucleotides outside the gene matches: 6. Germline values: CDR1 MNHEY, CDR2 SVGAGI. The CDR3 has 14 amino acids. DNA of the CDR3: TGTGCCAGCAGGGGGAGCGGGAGGATCAATGAGCAGTTCTTC. This codes for CASRGSGRINEQFF.

This rearrangement joins TRBV19 to TRBJ2-7; 11 bases match TRBD2. V lost 5 bases to trimming and J lost 2 bases; unmatched junction nucleotides: 2. Germline V lookup: CDR1 LNHDA, CDR2 SQIVND (reference sequence). This CDR3 is 14 amino acids long. The CDR3 nucleotides are TGTGCCAGTAGTGGGACTAGCGGCCCCTACGAGCAGTACTTC. It codes for CASSGTSGPYEQYF.

This clone came up once. V is TRBV27 and J is TRBJ1-2; TRBD1 agrees at 9 bases. The junction had 14 bases not matched to a gene; V was cut back by 5 bases and J by 4 bases. CDR1 is MNHEY, CDR2 SMNVEV, per germline (reference sequence). CDR3 length equals 17 residues. For the CDR3, the DNA is TGTGCCAGCAGTCGAACCTTGGGACAGGGACGGTCCTATGGCTACACCTTC. This encodes CASSRTLGQGRSYGYTF.

V usage is TRBV6-5 and J usage is TRBJ1-4, with D perhaps matching TRBD1 (6 bases). This CDR3 region has 15 residues. V was pared by 1 base and J by 8 bases, with 14 bases between. CDR1 and CDR2 from the germline V gene are MNHEY and SVGAGI. The CDR3 sequence is CASSYWAGVGEKLFF. Written as DNA, the CDR3 is TGTGCCAGCAGTTACTGGGCAGGGGTAGGGGAAAAACTGTTTTTT.

The V and J genes are TRBV5-8 and TRBJ1-3; 10 positions match TRBD1. V gave up 5 bases and J gave up 4 bases; unmatched junction bases: 12. This CDR3 contains 17 residues. Germline-derived CDR1 and CDR2 are SGHTS and YDEGEE. The CDR3 bases are TGTGCCAGCAGAACCGGGACAGGGGCGCTCCACGGAAACACCATATATTTT. Translated: CASRTGTGALHGNTIYF.

This chain joins TRBV18 and TRBJ1-1; D uncertain. This CDR3 has 14 amino acids. V lost 0 bases to trimming and J lost 1 base, with 6 bases between them. CDR1 and CDR2 from the germline V gene are KGHSH and LQKENI. The CDR3 region is CASSPPPKNTEAFF. The DNA of the CDR3 is TGTGCCAGCTCACCACCTCCAAAGAACACTGAAGCTTTCTTT. Together with reference TRBV18 and TRBJ1-1, the CDR3 gives the full variable domain: NAGVMQNPRHLVRRRGQEARLRCSPMKGHSHVYWYRQLPEEGLKFMVYLQKENIIDESGMPKERFSAEFPKEGPSILRIQQVVRGDSAAYFCASSPPPKNTEAFFGQGTRLTVV.

This clone was recorded only once. The chain joins TRBV5-1 to TRBJ1-5, with D unresolved. V dropped 0 bases and J dropped 3 bases, with 4 bases sitting between them. CDR3 length: 13 amino acids. The germline CDR1 and CDR2 sequences are SGHRS and YFSETQ. In nucleotides, the CDR3 is TGCGCCAGCAGCTTGGCCATCAATCAGCCCCAGCATTTT. This codes for CASSLAINQPQHF. The variable domain in full, completed from reference TRBV5-1 and TRBJ1-5, reads KAGVTQTPRYLIKTRGQQVTLSCSPISGHRSVSWYQQTPGQGLQFLFEYFSETQRNKGNFPGRFSGRQFSNSRSEMNVSTLELGDSALYLCASSLAINQPQHFGDGTRLSIL.

V is TRBV15 and J is TRBJ1-5; possibly TRBD1 for D (5 bases). V lost 5 bases, J lost 5 bases, and 10 bases lay in between. Germline loops: CDR1 LNHNV, CDR2 YYDKDF (reference sequence). The CDR3 length is 13 residues. The CDR3 bases are TGTGCCACCAGCTTGGGGGGGGATCAGCCCCAGCATTTT. Translated, it gives CATSLGGDQPQHF.

This chain joins TRBV5-1 and TRBJ1-4, with TRBD1 matching over 7 bases. This CDR3 region has 15 residues. Germline CDR1 SGHRS, CDR2 YFSETQ. V shed 1 base and J 3 bases; nucleotides not matched to a gene: 3. The DNA of the CDR3 is TGCGCCAGCAGCTTGTTACAGGGGCCTAATGAAAAACTGTTTTTT. This gives the protein CASSLLQGPNEKLFF.

The genes are TRBV4-1 and TRBJ1-2; D may be TRBD1 (5 bases). V gave up 4 bases and J gave up 6 bases, with 12 bases separating them. Germline assignment: CDR1 MGHRA and CDR2 YSYEKL. The CDR3 has 13 residues. For the CDR3, the DNA is TGCGCCAGCAGCCCGTTAGGGGAACATGGCTACACCTTC. Translating it yields CASSPLGEHGYTF.

The chain combines TRBV5-4 with TRBJ2-6; 8 bases are a match to TRBD1. Germline assignment: CDR1 SGHNT and CDR2 YYREEE (reference sequence). The CDR3 runs 17 residues. The junction had 7 bases not matched to a gene; V was cut back by 5 bases and J by 0 bases. CDR3 nucleotide sequence: TGTGCCAGCAGGCCAGGGACAGGCTTCTCTGGGGCCAACGTCCTGACTTTC. This codes for CASRPGTGFSGANVLTF.

Concerning this clone itself: This CDR3 is also generated by other DNA sequences in the sample. In DNA, the CDR3 is TGCAGCGTAGGACAGTACAATGAGCAGTTCTTC. Protein sequence: CSVGQYNEQFF. The rearrangement uses TRBV29-1 and TRBJ2-1; possibly TRBD1 for D (6 bases). The CDR3 runs 11 residues. Trimming removed 6 bases from V and 4 bases from J, with 7 bases in between. CDR1 and CDR2 from the germline V gene are SQVTM and ANQGSEA.

The rearrangement links TRBV4-2 to TRBJ2-5; D is undetermined. Per germline, CDR1 LGHNA and CDR2 YNFKEQ. This CDR3 comprises 16 residues. Deletions cut 4 bases from V and 1 base from J, with 16 bases between. The CDR3 loop is CASSLYTDKPQETQYF. CDR3 DNA sequence: TGTGCCAGCAGCCTATATACCGATAAGCCCCAAGAGACCCAGTACTTC.

The V gene is TRBV12-3 or TRBV12-4, the J gene TRBJ2-7; D uncertain. There are 12 residues in the CDR3. Trimming left V 5 bases short and J 5 bases short, with 10 bases between. In DNA form, the CDR3 reads TGTGCCAGCAGTCTACGTTCCCACGAGCAGTACTTC. Translation gives CASSLRSHEQYF.

This clone was counted a few times. This rearrangement joins TRBV5-8 to TRBJ1-5; unclear D gene. The CDR3 contains 13 residues. Germline CDR1 reads SGHTS; CDR2 reads YDEGEE. The V end lost 1 base, the J end lost 4 bases, and 6 bases lay between the germline ends. CDR3 nucleotide sequence: TGTGCCAGCAGCTTGACCAGAAATCAGCCCCAGCATTTT. Translating it yields CASSLTRNQPQHF.

The chain joins TRBV9 to TRBJ2-5; TRBD2 is a possible D gene (5 bases). CDR1 SGDLS and CDR2 YYNGEE come from the germline V gene. Trimming left V 0 bases short and J 5 bases short, with 14 bases between. The CDR3 runs 15 residues. The CDR3 loop is CASSVGPARGETQYF. CDR3 bases: TGTGCCAGCAGCGTAGGCCCAGCCAGAGGGGAGACCCAGTACTTC.

The chain links TRBV18 to TRBJ1-1; D is possibly TRBD1 (6 bases). The V gene lost 4 bases and the J gene lost 4 bases, with 16 bases spanning the gap. In germline, CDR1 is KGHSH, CDR2 LQKENI. CDR3 length: 15 residues. The CDR3 protein is CASSLAESRGTEAFF. The CDR3 DNA is TGTGCCAGCTCACTCGCTGAGTCCAGGGGCACTGAAGCTTTCTTT.

This clone occurred a few times. The chain has TRBV18 and TRBJ1-1; D is unresolved. CDR1 and CDR2 (germline): KGHSH, LQKENI. This CDR3 is built from 15 residues. V dropped 1 base and J dropped 2 bases, with 11 bases sitting between them. CDR3 bases: TGTGCCAGCTCACCACGCGCGGCAACAAACACTGAAGCTTTCTTT. It translates to CASSPRAATNTEAFF.

The chain couples TRBV19 to TRBJ2-3; D might be TRBD1 (7 bases). Per the germline V gene, CDR1 is LNHDA and CDR2 is SQIVND (reference sequence). The CDR3 covers 20 residues. The ends were cut back, 2 bases at V and 1 base at J, with 25 bases in the middle. CDR3: CASSISWYPRGDQGTDTQYF. The DNA for the CDR3 is TGTGCCAGTAGTATATCTTGGTACCCCAGGGGGGACCAAGGCACAGATACGCAGTATTTT. The entire variable domain, with the rest obtained from reference TRBV19 and TRBJ2-3, is as follows: DGGITQSPKYLFRKEGQNVTLSCEQNLNHDAMYWYRQDPGQGLRLIYYSQIVNDFQKGDIAEGYSVSREKKESFPLTVTSAQKNPTAFYLCASSISWYPRGDQGTDTQYFGPGTRLTVL.